What follows describes a single T cell receptor beta chain. Measured with immunoSEQ multiplex PCR; TCRdb has only the in-frame clones, and not every one. Of roughly 2,500,000 clones detected, 93% appear once; the ten largest clones hold around 0.4%. CDR3 length: 15 amino acids. Germline values: CDR1 KGHSH, CDR2 LQKENI. V was trimmed by 4 bases and J by 1 base, leaving 13 bases between them. This record belongs to a study of shared clonotypes between healthy human individuals. The chain is built from TRBV18 and TRBJ1-1; D unclear. Material for sequencing was naive CD4+ T cells from PBMCs. Regarding subset: CD45RA+ positively selected. The origin of this receptor is a man aged 18-30 years in good health. Some clones in this sample may be carry-over from other donors' samples. CDR3 sequence reads: CASSLHNSPNTEAFF. In DNA form, the CDR3 reads TGTGCCAGCTCACTTCATAACAGCCCGAACACTGAAGCTTTCTTT.